The source of this TCR beta chain is a study of blood T cell repertoires in COVID-19. The CDR3 runs to 16 residues. Losses at the gene ends were 5 bases for V and 0 bases for J; bases not matched to a gene: 7. Germline V CDR1 and CDR2: SNHLY, FYNNEI. TCRdb's copy holds only in-frame clones and misses some; the assay was immunoSEQ multiplex PCR. There are some 130,000 clones in the sample; 75% to 90% occur only once, and around 4.5% lies in the top ten. This clone was observed a few times. The clonotype comes from a human donor in a cohort sampled during active COVID-19. The genes are TRBV2 and TRBJ2-7, with 10 bases identical to TRBD2. The sample consisted of peripheral blood. This CDR3 reads CASSPPGLALSYEQYV. The CDR3, as DNA: TGTGCCAGCAGTCCTCCGGGACTAGCGCTCTCCTACGAGCAGTACGTC.